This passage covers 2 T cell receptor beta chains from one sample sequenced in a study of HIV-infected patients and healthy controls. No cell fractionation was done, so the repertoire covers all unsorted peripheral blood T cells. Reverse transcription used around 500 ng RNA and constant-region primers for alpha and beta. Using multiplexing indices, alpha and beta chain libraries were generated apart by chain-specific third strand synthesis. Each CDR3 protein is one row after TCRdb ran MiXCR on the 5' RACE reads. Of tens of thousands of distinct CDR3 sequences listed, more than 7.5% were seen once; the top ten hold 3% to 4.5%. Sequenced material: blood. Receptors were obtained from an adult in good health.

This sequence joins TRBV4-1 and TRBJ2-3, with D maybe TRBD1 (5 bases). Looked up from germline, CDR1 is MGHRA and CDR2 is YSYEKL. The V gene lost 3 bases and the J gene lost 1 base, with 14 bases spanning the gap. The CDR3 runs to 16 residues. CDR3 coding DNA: TGCGCCAGCAGCCAGGGATCAGGGTCGGGCACAGATACGCAGTATTTT. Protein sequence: CASSQGSGSGTDTQYF.

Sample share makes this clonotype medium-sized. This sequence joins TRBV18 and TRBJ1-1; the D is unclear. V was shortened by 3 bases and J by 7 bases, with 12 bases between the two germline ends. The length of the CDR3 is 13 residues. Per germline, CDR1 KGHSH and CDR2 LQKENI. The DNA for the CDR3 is TGTGCCAGCTCACCGGACGTTGGGGTTGAAGCTTTCTTT. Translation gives CASSPDVGVEAFF.